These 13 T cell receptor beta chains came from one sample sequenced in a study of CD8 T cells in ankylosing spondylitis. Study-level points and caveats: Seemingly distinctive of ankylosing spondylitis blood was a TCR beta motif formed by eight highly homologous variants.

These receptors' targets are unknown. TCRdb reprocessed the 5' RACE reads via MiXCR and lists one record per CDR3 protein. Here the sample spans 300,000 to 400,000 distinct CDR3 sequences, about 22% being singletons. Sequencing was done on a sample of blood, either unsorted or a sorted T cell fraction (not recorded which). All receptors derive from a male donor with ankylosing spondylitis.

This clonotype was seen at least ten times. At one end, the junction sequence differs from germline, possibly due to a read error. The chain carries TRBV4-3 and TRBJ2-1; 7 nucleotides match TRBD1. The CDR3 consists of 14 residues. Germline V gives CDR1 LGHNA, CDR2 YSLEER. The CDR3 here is CASSQAQGEHEQFF. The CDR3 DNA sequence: TGCGCCAGCAGTCAAGCCCAGGGGGAGCATGAGCAGTTCTTC.

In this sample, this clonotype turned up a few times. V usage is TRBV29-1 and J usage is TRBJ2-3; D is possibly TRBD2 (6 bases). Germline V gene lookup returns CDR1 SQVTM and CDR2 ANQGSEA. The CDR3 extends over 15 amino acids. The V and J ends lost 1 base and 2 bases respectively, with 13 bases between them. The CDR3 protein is CSVEGEVGDTDTQYF. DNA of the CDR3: TGCAGCGTTGAAGGGGAGGTAGGGGACACAGATACGCAGTATTTT.

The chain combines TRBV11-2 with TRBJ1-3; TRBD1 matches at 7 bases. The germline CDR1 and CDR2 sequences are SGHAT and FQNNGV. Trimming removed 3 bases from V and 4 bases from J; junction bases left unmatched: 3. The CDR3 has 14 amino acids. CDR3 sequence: CASSLGQNGNTIYF. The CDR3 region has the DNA TGTGCCAGCAGCTTGGGACAGAACGGAAACACCATATATTTT.

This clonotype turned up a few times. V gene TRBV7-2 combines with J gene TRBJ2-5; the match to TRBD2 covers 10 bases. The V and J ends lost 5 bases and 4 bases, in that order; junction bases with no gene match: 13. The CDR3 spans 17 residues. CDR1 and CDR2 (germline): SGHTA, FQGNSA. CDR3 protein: CASSRQREGLVRETQYF. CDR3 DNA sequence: TGTGCCAGCAGCCGACAGCGGGAGGGCCTTGTCCGAGAGACCCAGTACTTC.

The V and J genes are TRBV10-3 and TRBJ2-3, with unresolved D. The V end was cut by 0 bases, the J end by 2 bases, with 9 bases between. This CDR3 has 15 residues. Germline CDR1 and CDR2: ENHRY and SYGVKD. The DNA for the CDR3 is TGTGCCATCAGTGAGTCCACTAAGAACACAGATACGCAGTATTTT. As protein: CAISESTKNTDTQYF.

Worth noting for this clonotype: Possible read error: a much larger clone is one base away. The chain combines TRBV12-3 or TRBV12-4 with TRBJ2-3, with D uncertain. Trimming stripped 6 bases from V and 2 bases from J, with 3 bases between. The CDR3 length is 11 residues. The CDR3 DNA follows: TGTGCCAGCAGGGACACAGATACGCAGTATTTT. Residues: CASRDTDTQYF.

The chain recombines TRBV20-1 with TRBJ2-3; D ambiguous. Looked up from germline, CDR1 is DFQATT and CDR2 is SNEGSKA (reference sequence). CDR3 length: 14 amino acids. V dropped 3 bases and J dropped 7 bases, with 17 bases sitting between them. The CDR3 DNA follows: TGCAGTGCTAGCCCCCGGATTGTCCGACATACGCAGTATTTT. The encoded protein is CSASPRIVRHTQYF.

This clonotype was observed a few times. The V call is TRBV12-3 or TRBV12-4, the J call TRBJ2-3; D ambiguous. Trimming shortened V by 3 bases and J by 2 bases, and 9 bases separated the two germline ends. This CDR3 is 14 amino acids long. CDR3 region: CASSFRSYTDTQYF. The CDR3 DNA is TGTGCCAGCAGTTTCAGGTCGTACACAGATACGCAGTATTTT.

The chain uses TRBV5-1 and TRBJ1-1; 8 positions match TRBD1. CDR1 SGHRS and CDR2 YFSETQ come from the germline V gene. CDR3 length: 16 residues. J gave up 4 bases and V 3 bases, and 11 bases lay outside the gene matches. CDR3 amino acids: CASSSNDRGWATEAFF. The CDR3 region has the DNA TGCGCCAGCAGCTCGAACGACAGGGGATGGGCCACTGAAGCTTTCTTT.

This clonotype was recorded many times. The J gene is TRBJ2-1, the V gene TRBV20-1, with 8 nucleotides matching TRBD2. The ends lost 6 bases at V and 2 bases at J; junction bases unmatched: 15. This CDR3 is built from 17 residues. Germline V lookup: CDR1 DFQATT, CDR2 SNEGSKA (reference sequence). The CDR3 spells CSARETSGSSPYNEQFF. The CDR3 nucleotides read TGCAGTGCCCGAGAGACGAGCGGGAGTTCTCCCTACAATGAGCAGTTCTTC.

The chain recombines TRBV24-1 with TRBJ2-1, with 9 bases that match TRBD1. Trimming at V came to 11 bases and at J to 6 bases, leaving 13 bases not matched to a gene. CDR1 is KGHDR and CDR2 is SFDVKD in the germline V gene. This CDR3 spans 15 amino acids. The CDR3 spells CAIGQGLGYSNEQFF. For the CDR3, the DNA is TGTGCCATTGGACAGGGGCTCGGGTACTCCAATGAGCAGTTCTTC.

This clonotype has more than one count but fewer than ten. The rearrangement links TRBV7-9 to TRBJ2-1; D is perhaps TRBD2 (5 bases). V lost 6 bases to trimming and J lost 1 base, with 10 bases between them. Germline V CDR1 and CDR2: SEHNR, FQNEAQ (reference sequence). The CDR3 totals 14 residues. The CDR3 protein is CASRPLDSYNEQFF. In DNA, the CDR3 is TGTGCCAGCAGACCACTAGATTCCTACAATGAGCAGTTCTTC.

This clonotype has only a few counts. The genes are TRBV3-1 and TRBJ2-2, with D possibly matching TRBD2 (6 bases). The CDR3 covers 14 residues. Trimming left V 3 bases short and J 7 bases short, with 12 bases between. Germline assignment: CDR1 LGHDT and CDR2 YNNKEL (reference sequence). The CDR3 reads CASSQDQGLGELFF. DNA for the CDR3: TGTGCCAGCAGCCAGGATCAGGGACTCGGGGAGCTGTTTTTT.